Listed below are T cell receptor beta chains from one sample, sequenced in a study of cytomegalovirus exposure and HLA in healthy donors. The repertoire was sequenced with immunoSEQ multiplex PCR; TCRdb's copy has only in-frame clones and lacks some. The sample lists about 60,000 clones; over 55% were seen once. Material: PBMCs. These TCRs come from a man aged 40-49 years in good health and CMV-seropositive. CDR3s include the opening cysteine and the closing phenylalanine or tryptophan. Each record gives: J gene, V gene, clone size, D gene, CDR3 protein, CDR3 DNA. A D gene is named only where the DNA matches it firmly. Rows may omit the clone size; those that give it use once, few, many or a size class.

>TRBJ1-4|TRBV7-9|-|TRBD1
CASSLWTGGRVNEKLFF
TGTGCCAGCAGCTTATGGACAGGGGGAAGGGTTAATGAAAAACTGTTTTTT
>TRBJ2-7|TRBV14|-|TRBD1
CASSALGQGPYEQYF
TGTGCCAGCAGCGCCCTGGGACAGGGGCCCTACGAGCAGTACTTC
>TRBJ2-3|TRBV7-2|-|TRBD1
CASSRDRTDTQYF
TGTGCCAGCAGCCGGGACAGAACAGATACGCAGTATTTT
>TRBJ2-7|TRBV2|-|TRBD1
CASSEGDSLYEQYF
TGTGCCAGCAGTGAAGGGGACAGCCTCTACGAGCAGTACTTC
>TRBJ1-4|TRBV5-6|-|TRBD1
CASSLKRDRAYVANEKLFF
TGTGCCAGCAGCCTTAAACGGGACAGGGCTTATGTGGCTAATGAAAAACTGTTTTTT
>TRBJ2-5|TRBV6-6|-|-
CASSYAGQETQYF
TGTGCCAGCAGTTATGCGGGCCAAGAGACCCAGTACTTC
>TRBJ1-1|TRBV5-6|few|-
CASSLVGGGVNSAEAFF
TGTGCCAGCAGCTTGGTAGGAGGGGGGGTGAATTCCGCTGAAGCTTTCTTT
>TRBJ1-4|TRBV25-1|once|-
CASSDVGRGEKLFF
TGTGCCAGCAGTGACGTCGGTCGAGGTGAAAAACTGTTTTTT
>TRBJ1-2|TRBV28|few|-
CATPKAGKLGYTF
TGTGCCACCCCTAAGGCAGGGAAACTAGGCTACACCTTC
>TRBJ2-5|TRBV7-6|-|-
CASSREETQYF
TGTGCCAGCAGCCGAGAAGAGACCCAGTACTTC
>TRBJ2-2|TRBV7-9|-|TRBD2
CASSSNLAGGLNTGELFF
TGTGCCAGCAGCTCAAACCTAGCGGGGGGGCTGAACACCGGGGAGCTGTTTTTT
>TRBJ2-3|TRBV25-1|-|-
CAAGDPVFDTQYF
TGTGCCGCCGGGGATCCAGTTTTCGATACGCAGTATTTT
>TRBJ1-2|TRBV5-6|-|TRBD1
CASSPRGTAMGYTF
TGTGCCAGCAGCCCCAGGGGGACAGCTATGGGCTACACCTTC
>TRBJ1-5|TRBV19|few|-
CASYGGAQPQHF
TGTGCCAGTTACGGGGGGGCACAGCCCCAGCATTTT
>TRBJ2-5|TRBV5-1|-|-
CASSLTASQETQYF
TGCGCCAGCAGCTTAACAGCCTCCCAAGAGACCCAGTACTTC
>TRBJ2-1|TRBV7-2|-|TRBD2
CASSSATSGGGYNEQFF
TGTGCCAGCAGCTCCGCGACTAGCGGGGGAGGCTACAATGAGCAGTTCTTC
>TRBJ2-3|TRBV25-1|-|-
CASSDTGVTDTQYF
TGTGCCAGCTCTGACACGGGAGTCACAGATACGCAGTATTTT
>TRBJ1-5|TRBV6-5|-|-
CASQGGSNQPQHF
TGTGCCAGCCAAGGGGGAAGCAATCAGCCCCAGCATTTT
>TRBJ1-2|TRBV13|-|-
CASSRDRSDYGYTF
TGTGCCAGCAGCCGAGACAGGAGTGACTATGGCTACACCTTC
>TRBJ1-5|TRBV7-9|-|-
CASSRMLGGGNQPQHF
TGTGCCAGCAGCCGCATGCTCGGGGGGGGCAATCAGCCCCAGCATTTT
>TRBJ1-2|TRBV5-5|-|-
CASSLDIDGYTF
TGTGCCAGCAGCTTGGACATTGATGGCTACACCTTC
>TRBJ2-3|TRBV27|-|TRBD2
CASRDRGLNTDTQYF
TGTGCCAGCAGAGATAGGGGACTAAACACAGATACGCAGTATTTT
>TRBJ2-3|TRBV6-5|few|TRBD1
CASSSTDRVDTQYF
TGTGCCAGCAGCTCGACCGACAGGGTAGATACGCAGTATTTT